What follows are 21 T cell receptor beta chains derived from one specimen sequenced in a study of Ad26.COV2.S vaccination and SARS-CoV-2 variants. Stated treatment: over 15 received Ad26.COV2.S at low or high dose, single or two shots; 5 received placebo; per-sample allocation not given. Samples analyzed were those drawn on day 63 after the first vaccine or placebo injection. Sequencing was performed with immunoSEQ multiplex PCR; in TCRdb, only in-frame clones are kept and a portion is missing. The sample contains around 450,000 clones, roughly nine tenths of which appear only once. This material consisted of peripheral blood, taken in a trial of Ad26.COV2.S vaccine versus placebo. The receptor set was obtained from a person aged 18-65 years who received the Ad26.COV2.S COVID-19 vaccine or a placebo.

This clone was detected once. The rearrangement links TRBV29-1 to TRBJ1-1; D unclear. V gave up 4 bases and J gave up 4 bases, with 16 bases separating them. CDR1 is SQVTM, CDR2 ANQGSEA, per germline. The CDR3 consists of 14 residues. CDR3 sequence: CSVGRASGSTEAFF. CDR3 DNA sequence: TGCAGCGTTGGAAGGGCCAGCGGATCCACTGAAGCTTTCTTT.

The chain couples TRBV7-2 to TRBJ1-4, with D unclear. The CDR3 spans 14 residues. Deletions cut 2 bases from V and 6 bases from J, with 10 bases between. The germline CDR1 and CDR2 sequences are SGHTA and FQGNSA. In nucleotides, the CDR3 is TGTGCCAGCAGCTTAATAGGAGGAGATGAAAAACTGTTTTTT. Protein product: CASSLIGGDEKLFF.

The chain uses TRBV4-1 and TRBJ1-1; tentatively, D is TRBD1 (6 bases). The CDR3 sequence is 16 residues long. Germline V gene sequence: CDR1 MGHRA, CDR2 YSYEKL. V lost 0 bases and J lost 0, with 11 bases in between. CDR3 bases: TGCGCCAGCAGCCAAGATTGGGGACATTTGAACACTGAAGCTTTCTTT. This sequence encodes CASSQDWGHLNTEAFF.

The chain employs TRBV3-1 (or the pseudogene TRBV3-2) and TRBJ1-4; no reliable D call. Between the trimmed V and J ends, which lost 1 base and 10 bases, there was a span of 4 bases. CDR1 LGHDT and CDR2 YNNKEL come from the germline V gene (reference sequence). This CDR3 comprises 11 residues. CDR3 bases: TGTGCCAGCAGCCAAGGACTAAAACTGTTTTTT. Its translation: CASSQGLKLFF.

This sequence joins TRBV7-2 and TRBJ2-1, with no clear D. Germline V gives CDR1 SGHTA, CDR2 FQGNSA. With 5 bases removed from V and 4 bases from J, the gap between germline ends came to 15 bases. The CDR3 extends over 15 amino acids. The CDR3 is CASSVGQNSYNEQFF. The CDR3 DNA follows: TGTGCCAGCAGCGTTGGGCAGAACTCATACAATGAGCAGTTCTTC.

The chain uses TRBV5-1 and TRBJ2-1; 8 positions match TRBD2. V gave up 4 bases and J gave up 9 bases; unmatched junction bases: 12. The CDR3 covers 15 residues. Germline V lookup: CDR1 SGHRS, CDR2 YFSETQ. CDR3 sequence (DNA): TGCGCCAGCAGCGGCGGACTAGCCGGCGGAGGTGAGCAGTTCTTC. Its translation: CASSGGLAGGGEQFF.

CDR3 sequence (DNA): TGTGCCAGCAGGGGCACACCCTACAATGAGCAGTTCTTC. Its translation is CASRGTPYNEQFF. V gene TRBV3-1 (or the pseudogene TRBV3-2) combines with J gene TRBJ2-1; the D is unclear. The CDR3 is 13 residues long. V lost 6 bases to trimming and J lost 2 bases, with 8 bases between them. Germline V lookup: CDR1 LGHDT, CDR2 YNNKEL (reference sequence).

The V call is TRBV7-2, the J call TRBJ2-2; 12 bases fit TRBD2. V trimming: 4 bases; J trimming: 0 bases; junction bases outside the gene matches: 3. Germline loops: CDR1 SGHTA, CDR2 FQGNSA. CDR3 length: 17 amino acids. The DNA of the CDR3 is TGTGCCAGCAGCTCGCCTAGCGGGAGGGCGAACACCGGGGAGCTGTTTTTT. Translation: CASSSPSGRANTGELFF.

V gene TRBV5-1 combines with J gene TRBJ1-6; D gene ambiguous. Germline loops: CDR1 SGHRS, CDR2 YFSETQ. Trimming took 3 bases from V and 5 from J, leaving 15 bases between them. The CDR3 extends over 16 amino acids. CDR3 in amino acids: CASSSGWGGNNSPLHF. CDR3 DNA sequence: TGCGCCAGCAGCTCCGGATGGGGAGGGAATAATTCACCCCTCCACTTT.

V is TRBV7-2 and J is TRBJ2-3, with D possibly being TRBD1 (5 bases). From germline, CDR1 is SGHTA and CDR2 FQGNSA. The CDR3 length is 13 residues. V lost 5 bases and J lost 5, with 11 bases in between. The CDR3 DNA sequence: TGTGCCAGCAGCGCGCTAGGGGAAGATACGCAGTATTTT. It yields the protein CASSALGEDTQYF.

This clone was detected only once. This sequence joins TRBV4-3 and TRBJ2-1, with D possibly being TRBD2 (6 bases). Germline assignment: CDR1 LGHNA and CDR2 YSLEER. The CDR3 is 16 amino acids. V was shortened by 4 bases and J by 1 base, with 14 bases between the two germline ends. The CDR3 region has the DNA TGCGCCAGCAGCCCACTGGGGGGTATTTCCTACAATGAGCAGTTCTTC. Translation: CASSPLGGISYNEQFF.

The chain is built from TRBV7-3 and TRBJ2-3; 9 bases are shared with TRBD2. The J segment lost 4 bases and the V segment lost 2 bases, leaving 10 bases of the junction unmatched. CDR3 length: 17 residues. Germline V gene data show CDR1 as SGHTA and CDR2 as FQGTGA. The DNA for the CDR3 is TGTGCCAGCAGCTTAGCGGGGGGGCTTCCAGATGCAGATACGCAGTATTTT. Protein product: CASSLAGGLPDADTQYF.

The genes are TRBV4-3 and TRBJ2-3; no firm D call. Germline V gene data show CDR1 as LGHNA and CDR2 as YSLEER. CDR3 length: 16 residues. Trimming took 4 bases from V and 6 from J, leaving 20 bases between them. CDR3 sequence reads: CASSRTAYGSRDTQYF. The DNA for the CDR3 is TGCGCCAGCAGCCGAACGGCCTACGGCTCTCGCGATACGCAGTATTTT.

V and J are TRBV5-1 and TRBJ1-1; TRBD1 agrees at 8 bases. Germline CDR1 and CDR2: SGHRS and YFSETQ. The CDR3 covers 17 residues. Germline trimming cut 0 bases from V and 0 bases from J; bases unmatched to any gene: 7. For the CDR3, the DNA is TGCGCCAGCAGCTTGGACAGGGGGTTCTTTATGAACACTGAAGCTTTCTTT. Amino acids: CASSLDRGFFMNTEAFF.

As DNA, the CDR3 is TGTGCCAGCTCACCACCGACCCGGGCAGATACGCAGTATTTT. Its translation is CASSPPTRADTQYF. The chain carries TRBV18 and TRBJ2-3; D is unresolved. CDR3 length equals 14 residues. Trimming stripped 0 bases from V and 4 bases from J, with 8 bases between. CDR1 and CDR2 from the germline V gene are KGHSH and LQKENI.

CDR3 protein: CASSYGLTGSYEQYV. Written as DNA, the CDR3 is TGTGCCAGCAGTTACGGCTTAACAGGGAGCTACGAGCAGTACGTC. The chain is built from TRBV6-2 or TRBV6-3 and TRBJ2-7; D is possibly TRBD1 (6 bases). This CDR3 has 15 amino acids. Germline lookup yields CDR1 MNHEY and CDR2 SVGEGT. The V end was cut by 2 bases, the J end by 3 bases, with 14 bases between.

The chain joins TRBV7-8 to TRBJ1-1, with a tentative D call TRBD1 (5 bases). V lost 5 bases, J lost 11 bases, and 15 bases lay in between. CDR3 size: 12 residues. CDR1 SGHVS and CDR2 FQNEAQ come from the germline V gene. CDR3 sequence: CASSRPGTEAFF. CDR3 nucleotide sequence: TGTGCCAGCAGCCGTCCCGGGACCGAGGCTTTCTTT.

This chain uses TRBV27 with TRBJ2-7; tentative D call: TRBD1 (6 bases). Trimming pared 0 bases from V and 1 base from J, leaving 10 bases between. The CDR3 totals 15 residues. Germline assignment: CDR1 MNHEY and CDR2 SMNVEV (reference sequence). CDR3 nucleotide sequence: TGTGCCAGCAGTTTATCGTGGACAGTGTCCTACGAGCAGTACTTC. Encoded protein: CASSLSWTVSYEQYF.

V is TRBV13 and J is TRBJ2-5; perhaps TRBD1 as D (5 bases). Germline assignment: CDR1 PRHDT and CDR2 FYEKMQ (reference sequence). V dropped 3 bases and J dropped 5 bases, with 19 bases sitting between them. The CDR3 has 16 residues. CDR3 amino acids: CASSFPRPRVEETQYF. In DNA form, the CDR3 reads TGTGCCAGCAGCTTCCCCCGCCCCAGGGTGGAGGAGACCCAGTACTTC. Using reference TRBV13 and TRBJ2-5 for the parts outside the CDR3, the full variable domain is AAGVIQSPRHLIKEKRETATLKCYPIPRHDTVYWYQQGPGQDPQFLISFYEKMQSDKGSIPDRFSAQQFSDYHSELNMSSLELGDSALYFCASSFPRPRVEETQYFGPGTRLLVL.

The chain combines TRBV4-3 with TRBJ2-1, with D uncertain. Germline CDR1 is LGHNA and CDR2 is YSLEER. The CDR3 has 14 amino acids. V lost 4 bases and J lost 8, with 15 bases in between. CDR3 residues: CASSPTGLDDEQFF. In DNA form, the CDR3 reads TGCGCCAGCAGCCCCACCGGGTTAGATGATGAGCAGTTCTTC.

This CDR3 reads CASSYAGRLYGYTF. In nucleotides, the CDR3 is TGTGCCAGCAGTTACGCTGGCAGACTCTATGGCTACACCTTC. V and J are TRBV6-5 and TRBJ1-2; D is uncertain. CDR1 is MNHEY and CDR2 is SVGAGI in the germline V gene. This CDR3 has 14 residues. V lost 2 bases to trimming and J lost 4 bases, with 11 bases between them.